The rows below give T cell receptor beta chains drawn from one sample of a study of vaccination effects on CD4 cells after COVID-19. No cognate antigen is known for these TCRs. Here immunoSEQ multiplex PCR was the method, and the copy in TCRdb shows in-frame clones only, minus some. In the table there are about 64,000 clones, roughly 78% of which are singletons. This material consisted of CD4+ T cells from PBMCs cultured with HCoV-OC43 spike peptides, taken after COVID-19 vaccination. The receptor source for this set is a human donor who received a COVID-19 vaccine. The CDR3 runs from the conserved cysteine through the conserved F or W. The D gene is left open where the match is weak. Size is stated for part of the rows, as once, few or many counts, or as a class when the clone is expanded.

D gene,clone size,V gene,J gene,CDR3 DNA,CDR3 protein
.,.,TRBV3-1/TRBV3-2,TRBJ2-2,TGTGCCAGCAGCCAGAGACAGTACAACACCGGGGAGCTGTTTTTT,CASSQRQYNTGELFF
TRBD2,.,TRBV24-1,TRBJ2-4,TGTGCCACCAGTGACCACCGACTAGCGGGGGCCCTAGCCAAAAACATTCAGTACTTC,CATSDHRLAGALAKNIQYF
.,.,TRBV5-1,TRBJ1-2,TGCGCCAGCAGCTTGGCCAGCAGGGGTGGCTATGGCTACACCTTC,CASSLASRGGYGYTF
.,.,TRBV5-5,TRBJ1-5,TGTGCCAGCAGCTTGGCACCACACGATCAGCCCCAGCATTTT,CASSLAPHDQPQHF
TRBD1,.,TRBV18,TRBJ1-5,TGTGCCAGCTCACCTGGGGCAGGGGGCGCGAAGGAGCCCCAGCATTTT,CASSPGAGGAKEPQHF
.,.,TRBV28,TRBJ1-2,TGTGCCAGCAGCTCGGATTTTAACTATGGCTACACCTTC,CASSSDFNYGYTF
TRBD1,.,TRBV4-3,TRBJ2-5,TGCGCCAGCAGCCAAGATGCGGCAGGGGGCACGGAGACCCAGTACTTC,CASSQDAAGGTETQYF
.,once,TRBV7-9,TRBJ1-5,TGTGCCAGCAGCTTAGGGCATGGCAATCAGCCCCAGCATTTT,CASSLGHGNQPQHF
TRBD1,.,TRBV10-2,TRBJ1-2,TGCGCCAGCGCTTTGACAGGGGACATTTATGGCTACACCTTC,CASALTGDIYGYTF
.,few,TRBV5-1,TRBJ1-2,TGCGCCAGCAGCTTGAGCCCAGGCGATACTTATGGCTACACCTTC,CASSLSPGDTYGYTF
.,few,TRBV7-9,TRBJ1-5,TGTGCCAGCAGCTTACAGGCTCAGCCCCAGCATTTT,CASSLQAQPQHF
TRBD1,.,TRBV5-4,TRBJ2-3,TGTGCCAGCAGGTTCGGACAGGGTCCGCAGTATTTT,CASRFGQGPQYF
.,once,TRBV15,TRBJ2-3,TGTGCCACCAGGGCTCGCATAAACACAGATACGCAGTATTTT,CATRARINTDTQYF
.,few,TRBV30,TRBJ1-6,TGTGCCTGGAGTGTACAGGTTAATTCACCCCTCCACTTT,CAWSVQVNSPLHF
.,.,TRBV27,TRBJ2-1,TGTGCCAGCCTGGGCAGCATGCAGCAGTTCTTC,CASLGSMQQFF
TRBD1,.,TRBV28,TRBJ1-6,TGTGCCAGCATCTCCTCGACAGGGGATAATTCACCCCTCCACTTT,CASISSTGDNSPLHF
.,.,TRBV28,TRBJ1-1,TGTGCCAGCAGTTTATACCCAATTACAGGGAGTGAAGCTTTCTTT,CASSLYPITGSEAFF
.,.,TRBV4-1,TRBJ1-2,TGCGCCAGCAGCCAATCCGGGCGGGGCTACACCTTC,CASSQSGRGYTF
.,.,TRBV12-3/TRBV12-4,TRBJ1-4,TGTGCCAGCAGTTTTGCAGGAAATGAAAAACTGTTTTTT,CASSFAGNEKLFF
TRBD1,once,TRBV6-1,TRBJ2-5,TGTGCCAGCAGCGACAGGGGTTTGGAGACCCAGTACTTC,CASSDRGLETQYF
.,once,TRBV11-3,TRBJ2-3,TGTGCCAGCAGCTTAGATAGGAAGCGAGGAGATACGCAGTATTTT,CASSLDRKRGDTQYF
TRBD1,.,TRBV24-1,TRBJ2-4,TGTGCCACCAGTGCCACCGGGACAGGGGAAAACATTCAGTACTTC,CATSATGTGENIQYF
.,.,TRBV5-5,TRBJ1-5,TGTGCCAGCAGCTTGGCCGTTTATCAGCCCCAGCATTTT,CASSLAVYQPQHF
TRBD2,.,TRBV4-1,TRBJ2-5,TGCGCCAGCAGCCAAATTCGGACTAGCGGGGGTGGGGAGACCCAGTACTTC,CASSQIRTSGGGETQYF
TRBD2,.,TRBV30,TRBJ2-5,TGTGCCTGGAGGCCCCCTCTAGCGGGGGTCCAAGAGACCCAGTACTTC,CAWRPPLAGVQETQYF
.,.,TRBV16,TRBJ1-5,TGTGCCAGCAGCCAATCGTCGGGGAAGCCCCAGCATTTT,CASSQSSGKPQHF
.,.,TRBV27,TRBJ1-2,TGTGCCAGCAGCCCACAGGGCAGGGTCTATGGCTACACCTTC,CASSPQGRVYGYTF
TRBD1,few,TRBV5-1,TRBJ1-4,TGCGCCAGCAGCGGGGGACAGGGTTTTAATGAAAAACTGTTTTTT,CASSGGQGFNEKLFF
.,.,TRBV2,TRBJ2-1,TGTGCCAGCACTCAGGGCTACAATGAGCAGTTCTTC,CASTQGYNEQFF
.,.,TRBV19,TRBJ1-6,TGTGCCACGGAGGGGTCCTATAATTCACCCCTCCACTTT,CATEGSYNSPLHF
.,once,TRBV18,TRBJ1-1,TGTGCCAGCTCACCCACAGGGAATAGTGACACTGAAGCTTTCTTT,CASSPTGNSDTEAFF
.,few,TRBV5-1,TRBJ1-2,TGCGCCAGCAGCTTGGATTGGGGGTATGGCTACACCTTC,CASSLDWGYGYTF
.,.,TRBV3-1/TRBV3-2,TRBJ2-5,TGTGCCAGCAGCCTCAAGGTTGCCCTCATCCTCCAAGAGACCCAGTACTTC,CASSLKVALILQETQYF
.,.,TRBV27,TRBJ2-5,TGTGCCAGCAGTTTACGGGCTACTCAAGAGACCCAGTACTTC,CASSLRATQETQYF
.,.,TRBV12-5,TRBJ2-3,TGTGCTAGTGGTTCCGAGGGGCTTGCTTGGGATACGCAGTATTTT,CASGSEGLAWDTQYF
TRBD1,.,TRBV6-5,TRBJ1-2,TGTGCCAGCCTTAGCCAAAACGGACAGGGGGTTGGCTACACCTTC,CASLSQNGQGVGYTF
TRBD2,.,TRBV14,TRBJ2-1,TGTGCCAGCAGCCAAGACAGGCTAGCGGGGGGGGAGCAGTTCTTC,CASSQDRLAGGEQFF
.,once,TRBV28,TRBJ1-4,TGTGCCAGCAGTTTAGTAGGGGGACGGGCATATGAAAAACTGTTTTTT,CASSLVGGRAYEKLFF
.,few,TRBV24-1,TRBJ2-2,TGTGCCACCAGTGATTGGTTGAACACCGGGGAGCTGTTTTTT,CATSDWLNTGELFF
.,few,TRBV5-1,TRBJ1-1,TGCGCCAGCAGCTTGGTGAAGGTATCCGCTGAAGCTTTCTTT,CASSLVKVSAEAFF
.,.,TRBV20-1,TRBJ1-2,TGCAGTGCCAAGATTGACTATGGCTACACCTTC,CSAKIDYGYTF